Following are 6 T cell receptor beta chains from one sample sequenced in a study of human T cells and chemical hapten exposure. Described time point: pre-sensitization, week 0. Treatment specified: therapeutic diphenylcyclopropenone sensitization with weekly scalp DPC. A single record per CDR3 protein comes from TCRdb applying MiXCR to the RACE reads. The top ten hold under 9.5% of the sample, which has some 300,000 distinct CDR3 sequences, 4.5% to 5.5% seen once. The sample consisted of whole blood, taken in connection with sensitization to the hapten diphenylcyclopropenone (DPC). These receptors were taken from a woman younger than 30 with alopecia areata. Some clones in this sample may be carry-over from other donors' samples.

Many counts were recorded for this clonotype. V and J are TRBV6-2 or TRBV6-3 and TRBJ1-2, with D unclear. Germline V gene data show CDR1 as MNHEY and CDR2 as SVGEGT. The length of the CDR3 is 11 residues. V was pared by 2 bases and J by 3 bases, with 1 base between. CDR3 DNA: TGTGCCAGCAGTTACGACTATGGCTACACCTTC. This translates into CASSYDYGYTF.

This chain links TRBV5-1 with TRBJ1-1; possibly TRBD1 for D (6 bases). Between the trimmed V and J ends, which lost 4 bases and 6 bases, there was a span of 13 bases. CDR3 size: 13 residues. Per germline, CDR1 SGHRS and CDR2 YFSETQ. The CDR3 here is CASSRQGMAEAFF. CDR3 coding DNA: TGCGCCAGCAGCCGCCAGGGGATGGCTGAAGCTTTCTTT.

The sample holds many counts of this clonotype. This chain connects TRBV28 to TRBJ2-1; perhaps TRBD1 as D (6 bases). V lost 6 bases and J lost 0, with 15 bases in between. CDR3 length: 16 amino acids. The germline gives CDR1 MDHEN, CDR2 SYDVKM. The CDR3 sequence is CASRGIQGSSYNEQFF. CDR3 bases: TGTGCCAGCAGGGGGATACAGGGCTCCTCCTACAATGAGCAGTTCTTC. Filled out from reference TRBV28 and TRBJ2-1, the complete variable domain reads DVKVTQSSRYLVKRTGEKVFLECVQDMDHENMFWYRQDPGLGLRLIYFSYDVKMKEKGDIPEGYSVSREKKERFSLILESASTNQTSMYLCASRGIQGSSYNEQFFGPGTRLTVL.

In this sample, this clonotype turned up many times. The chain couples TRBV12-3 or TRBV12-4 to TRBJ1-2; no reliable D call. Deletions cut 5 bases from V and 2 bases from J, with 3 bases between. The CDR3 contains 11 residues. The CDR3 here is CASSDNYGYTF. The CDR3, as DNA: TGTGCCAGCAGTGACAACTATGGCTACACCTTC.

V gene TRBV6-2 or TRBV6-3 combines with J gene TRBJ1-5; 8 bases line up with TRBD1. J was trimmed by 6 bases and V by 5 bases; bases with no gene match: 15. Germline V lookup: CDR1 MNHEY, CDR2 SVGEGT. The CDR3 consists of 17 residues. The CDR3 loop reads CASSPVGQGVGGQPQHF. The CDR3 nucleotides are TGTGCCAGCAGTCCCGTCGGACAGGGAGTAGGAGGTCAGCCCCAGCATTTT.

This clonotype was recorded a few times. This chain uses TRBV7-9 with TRBJ1-1, with D perhaps TRBD1 (6 bases). This CDR3 region has 14 residues. Germline-derived CDR1 and CDR2 are SEHNR and FQNEAQ (reference sequence). V lost 7 bases and J 1 base, leaving 13 bases between the germline ends. The CDR3 loop reads CASTERGKNTEAFF. In DNA form, the CDR3 reads TGTGCCAGCACCGAGAGGGGGAAGAACACTGAAGCTTTCTTT.